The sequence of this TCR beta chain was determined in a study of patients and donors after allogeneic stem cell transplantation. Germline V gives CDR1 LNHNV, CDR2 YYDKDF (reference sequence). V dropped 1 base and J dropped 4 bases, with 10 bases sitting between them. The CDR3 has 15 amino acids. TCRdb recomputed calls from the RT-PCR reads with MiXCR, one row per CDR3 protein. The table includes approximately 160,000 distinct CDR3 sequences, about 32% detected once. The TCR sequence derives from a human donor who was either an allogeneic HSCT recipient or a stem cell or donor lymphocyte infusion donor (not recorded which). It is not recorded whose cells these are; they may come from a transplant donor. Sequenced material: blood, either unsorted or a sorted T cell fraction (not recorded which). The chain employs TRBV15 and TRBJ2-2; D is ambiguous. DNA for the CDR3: TGTGCCACCAGCAGAGGGCTTGTTAGCACCGGGGAGCTGTTTTTT. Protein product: CATSRGLVSTGELFF.